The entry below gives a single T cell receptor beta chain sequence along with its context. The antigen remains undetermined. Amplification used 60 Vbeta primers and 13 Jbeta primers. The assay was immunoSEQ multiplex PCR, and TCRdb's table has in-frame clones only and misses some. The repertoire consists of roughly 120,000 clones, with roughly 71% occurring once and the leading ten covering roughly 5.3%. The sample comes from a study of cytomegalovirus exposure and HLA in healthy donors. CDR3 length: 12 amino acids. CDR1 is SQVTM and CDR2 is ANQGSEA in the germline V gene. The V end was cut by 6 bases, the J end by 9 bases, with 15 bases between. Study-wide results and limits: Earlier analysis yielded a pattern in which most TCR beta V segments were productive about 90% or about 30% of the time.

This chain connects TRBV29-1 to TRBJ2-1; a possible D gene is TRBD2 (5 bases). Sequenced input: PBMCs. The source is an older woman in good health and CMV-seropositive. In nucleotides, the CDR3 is TGCAGCGTAGAGAGGGAATATGGTGAGCAGTTCTTC. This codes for CSVEREYGEQFF.